The 13 T cell receptor beta chains below all came from one sample that was sequenced in a study of beta chain features in type 1 diabetes. These receptors have no identified antigens. Isolated RNA was reverse transcribed in full, so expressed TCRB transcripts were sequenced. Here immunoSEQ multiplex PCR was the method, and the copy in TCRdb shows in-frame clones only, minus some. Of fewer than 450,000 clones in the sample, roughly 13% are singletons; the top ten hold roughly 0.015%. Findings and caveats of the study: Type 1 diabetes patients showed a moderate but significant shortening of TCRB CDR3s in all four CD4+ subsets.

The sequencing input was naive CD4+ T cells from blood. These receptors were collected from a woman aged 18-35 years with type 1 diabetes.

The V call is TRBV2, the J call TRBJ2-3; D unresolved. Germline CDR1 SNHLY, CDR2 FYNNEI. The V end was cut by 6 bases, the J end by 3 bases, with 7 bases between. CDR3 size: 12 residues. CDR3 sequence (DNA): TGTGCCAGCAGGGCATATACAGATACGCAGTATTTT. It encodes CASRAYTDTQYF.

This clone was seen a few times. The rearrangement uses TRBV11-2 and TRBJ2-5, with a tentative D call TRBD1 (6 bases). Trimming stripped 2 bases from V and 1 base from J, with 11 bases between. The germline V gene encodes CDR1 SGHAT and CDR2 FQNNGV. This CDR3 region has 15 residues. In DNA form, the CDR3 reads TGTGCCAGCAGCTTATACCTCAGGGGCCAAGAGACCCAGTACTTC. It codes for CASSLYLRGQETQYF.

This clone came up a few times. The chain has TRBV29-1 and TRBJ2-5; the D gene is possibly TRBD1 (6 bases). Germline-derived CDR1 and CDR2 are SQVTM and ANQGSEA. CDR3 length equals 13 residues. The CDR3 protein is CSLGDTFQETQYF. The CDR3, as DNA: TGCAGTCTAGGGGACACCTTCCAAGAGACCCAGTACTTC.

This clone was seen more than once but under ten times. This sequence joins TRBV9 and TRBJ2-2; 7 nucleotides line up with TRBD2. The CDR3 loop spans 17 amino acids. V gave up 4 bases and J gave up 2 bases; unmatched junction bases: 11. Germline-derived CDR1 and CDR2 are SGDLS and YYNGEE. CDR3 nucleotides: TGTGCCAGCAGCACCCAACCGACTAGCTCAAACACCGGGGAGCTGTTTTTT. Translated: CASSTQPTSSNTGELFF.

This chain links TRBV4-1 with TRBJ2-1; 11 bases are shared with TRBD2. CDR1 is MGHRA, CDR2 YSYEKL, per germline. The CDR3 covers 17 residues. The V segment lost 1 base and the J segment 3 bases; nucleotides outside the gene matches: 5. CDR3 amino acids: CASSQAPGTSGYNEQFF. CDR3 coding DNA: TGCGCCAGCAGCCAAGCGCCCGGGACTAGCGGCTACAATGAGCAGTTCTTC.

This clone has only a few counts. V gene TRBV29-1 combines with J gene TRBJ1-2; 10 bases map to TRBD1. The germline CDR1 and CDR2 sequences are SQVTM and ANQGSEA. The CDR3 is made up of 12 amino acids. The J segment lost 8 bases and the V segment lost 5 bases, leaving 5 bases of the junction unmatched. The CDR3, as DNA: TGCAGCGTTTGGACAGGGGGAGGAGGCTACACCTTC. Protein sequence: CSVWTGGGGYTF.

To note about this clone: With a much larger clone just one base away, this may be a read error. The chain couples TRBV27 to TRBJ2-5; D not certain. The J call may be in error: the DNA end matches TRBJ2-7 better. Germline V CDR1 and CDR2: MNHEY, SMNVEV (reference sequence). The CDR3 loop spans 11 amino acids. This CDR3 is CASSSVYEQYF. The CDR3 region has the DNA TGTGCCAGCAGCTCCGTCTACGAGCAGTACTTC.

This clone turned up a few times. The J gene is TRBJ2-1, the V gene TRBV25-1; 7 bases are shared with TRBD1. From germline, CDR1 is MGHDK and CDR2 SYGVNS. Germline trimming cut 4 bases from V and 6 bases from J; bases unmatched to any gene: 6. The CDR3 covers 14 residues. CDR3 amino acids: CASSGLNRGNEQFF. In DNA, the CDR3 is TGTGCCAGCAGTGGACTAAACAGGGGCAATGAGCAGTTCTTC.

This clone was seen a handful of times. This chain connects TRBV18 to TRBJ2-7; D might be TRBD1 (5 bases). V lost 4 bases and J 2 bases, leaving 9 bases between the germline ends. This CDR3 is 13 amino acids long. Germline assignment: CDR1 KGHSH and CDR2 LQKENI. This chain's CDR3 is CASSRGLTYEQYF. The DNA for the CDR3 is TGTGCCAGCTCACGGGGCCTTACCTACGAGCAGTACTTC.

The table lists this clone with a few counts. The rearrangement uses TRBV5-4 and TRBJ2-5, with D possibly being TRBD1 (5 bases). CDR3 length: 14 residues. Germline V lookup: CDR1 SGHNT, CDR2 YYREEE (reference sequence). Trimming took off 6 bases at V and 3 bases at J, with 15 bases between the two ends. For the CDR3, the DNA is TGTGCCAGCAACCCGACGCAGGGCGAAGAGACCCAGTACTTC. The encoded protein is CASNPTQGEETQYF. Full variable domain (rest looked up from reference TRBV5-4 and TRBJ2-5): ETGVTQSPTHLIKTRGQQVTLRCSSQSGHNTVSWYQQALGQGPQFIFQYYREEENGRGNFPPRFSGLQFPNYSSELNVNALELDDSALYLCASNPTQGEETQYFGPGTRLLVL.

This clone was counted a single time. The chain links TRBV18 to TRBJ2-7, with D perhaps TRBD2 (6 bases). V was shortened by 5 bases and J by 4 bases, with 15 bases between the two germline ends. From germline, CDR1 is KGHSH and CDR2 LQKENI. The CDR3 is 14 residues long. CDR3 bases: TGTGCCAGCTCAATAACAGCGGGTCTTTACGAGCAGTACTTC. Its translation: CASSITAGLYEQYF.

This clone was detected a few times. The chain employs TRBV2 and TRBJ2-5; 8 positions match TRBD2. This CDR3 is built from 15 residues. The V gene end was trimmed by 4 bases and the J gene end by 3 bases; junction bases not matched to a gene: 7. Germline V lookup: CDR1 SNHLY, CDR2 FYNNEI. CDR3 region: CASSAVIAGKETQYF. The CDR3 nucleotides read TGTGCCAGCAGTGCGGTGATAGCGGGAAAAGAGACCCAGTACTTC.

This clone occurred a few times. The J gene is TRBJ1-5, the V gene TRBV27, with TRBD1 matching over 7 bases. The CDR3 spans 15 residues. Germline loops: CDR1 MNHEY, CDR2 SMNVEV (reference sequence). With V trimmed by 5 bases and J by 6 bases, 10 bases remained unmatched. CDR3 coding DNA: TGTGCCAGCAGTACGCAGGGGGGAGGCACTCAGCCCCAGCATTTT. This encodes CASSTQGGGTQPQHF.